The source of this TCR beta chain is a study of spatial heterogeneity in lung cancer. Whole-study findings and limits: How many expanded intratumoral alpha and beta TCRs were present tracked the tumor mutation count, which was a count of nonsynonymous mutations. Coverage was estimated at roughly 7% of tumor T cells for alpha chains and around 12% for beta chains.

Time point noted: sample taken at primary tumor resection. The donors, around 72 patients with untreated early-stage non-small cell lung cancer, provided the samples. The sequenced material consisted of unsorted whole RNA from tumor, nontumor lung or frozen PBMC. Individually, TCR cDNA molecules were each labelled with a unique molecular identifier. TCRdb analysed the 5' RACE reads with MiXCR anew, one entry per CDR3 protein. The sample includes fewer than 4,500 distinct CDR3 sequences, around a third of them seen just once. Concerning this clonotype: Its antigen is not identified.

Sequenced material: lung tumor tissue, taken at surgery. This TCR was recovered from a female donor with early-stage non-small cell lung cancer.

CDR3 nucleotides: TGTGCCACCAGTGACCCTGCTAGCGGGAGGACCGATGAGCAGTTCTTC. Protein sequence: CATSDPASGRTDEQFF. The chain combines TRBV24-1 with TRBJ2-1; TRBD2 aligns across 11 bases. With V trimmed by 4 bases and J by 8 bases, 9 bases remained unmatched. The CDR3 has 16 amino acids. The V gene's germline CDR1 is KGHDR and CDR2 SFDVKD.